Below are 4 T cell receptor beta chains sequenced from a single sample in a study of blood T cell repertoires in COVID-19. Assay used: immunoSEQ multiplex PCR; TCRdb lists only in-frame clones, some missing. Here the sample spans around 260,000 clones, approximately 86% being singletons. The sample consisted of peripheral blood. The receptor source for this set is a human donor with COVID-19, enrolled during active disease. The donor label of this sample is uncertain.

V usage is TRBV4-3 and J usage is TRBJ2-5; 7 bases map to TRBD1. Germline V gene sequence: CDR1 LGHNA, CDR2 YSLEER. The CDR3 runs to 16 residues. Unmatched junction bases numbered 12, after V lost 5 bases and J lost 3 bases. CDR3 sequence reads: CASSSQLGTEKETQYF. The CDR3 region has the DNA TGCGCCAGCAGCTCCCAATTGGGGACAGAGAAAGAGACCCAGTACTTC.

The chain carries TRBV6-1 and TRBJ1-2; the D gene is possibly TRBD1 (6 bases). The V gene lost 2 bases and the J gene lost 8 bases, with 12 bases spanning the gap. The germline gives CDR1 MNHNS, CDR2 SASEGT. This CDR3 region has 13 residues. The CDR3 region has the DNA TGTGCCAGCAGTGAACAGGGGTCCGGGGGCTACACCTTC. This translates into CASSEQGSGGYTF.

V usage is TRBV28 and J usage is TRBJ2-3; D gene uncertain. Trimming took off 3 bases at V and 2 bases at J, with 6 bases between the two ends. The CDR3 length is 13 residues. Germline-derived CDR1 and CDR2 are MDHEN and SYDVKM. The CDR3 loop is CASSLVATDTQYF. CDR3 DNA sequence: TGTGCCAGCAGTTTGGTGGCCACAGATACGCAGTATTTT.

This clone was seen only once. V gene TRBV7-9 combines with J gene TRBJ2-5; D may be TRBD2 (5 bases). This CDR3 comprises 15 residues. V lost 5 bases, J lost 2 bases, and 15 bases lay in between. The V gene's germline CDR1 is SEHNR and CDR2 FQNEAQ (reference sequence). CDR3 loop: CASSPFGGGQETQYF. CDR3 in DNA: TGTGCCAGCAGCCCTTTTGGTGGCGGGCAAGAGACCCAGTACTTC. The variable domain in full, with the rest retrieved from reference TRBV7-9 and TRBJ2-5, is DTGVSQNPRHKITKRGQNVTFRCDPISEHNRLYWYRQTLGQGPEFLTYFQNEAQLEKSRLLSDRFSAERPKGSFSTLEIQRTEQGDSAMYLCASSPFGGGQETQYFGPGTRLLVL.